A selection of T cell receptor beta chains follows, all from one sample in a study of identical twins. TCRdb analysed the 5' RACE reads with MiXCR anew, one entry per CDR3 protein. The sample includes about 700,000 distinct CDR3 sequences, under 9% seen only once; the top ten take 0.75% to 1%. This same sample was also taken into another study, of yellow fever vaccine responses in identical twins.

The source material was PBMCs. The origin of the receptors is a woman aged 18-29 years in good health. Both conserved end residues are part of each CDR3. A D gene is named only where the DNA matches it firmly. Clone size is stated in some rows and not others, as once, few, many or a class when expanded.

clone_size	v_call	d_call	j_call	cdr3_nt	cdr3_aa
-	TRBV2	-	TRBJ1-5	TGTGCCAGCGGGGGCCTAAATAGCAATCAGCCCCAGCATTTT	CASGGLNSNQPQHF
few	TRBV24-1	-	TRBJ2-3	TGTGCCACCAGTGATCCTGCCACAGCCACAGATACGCAGTATTTT	CATSDPATATDTQYF
few	TRBV9	-	TRBJ1-5	TGTGCCAGCAGCGTAGGAGGCAGAGCAAATCAGCCCCAGCATTTT	CASSVGGRANQPQHF
-	TRBV4-1	TRBD1	TRBJ2-7	TGCGCCAGCAGTTATCCGGGACAGGGCGTCGACGAGCAGTACTTC	CASSYPGQGVDEQYF
-	TRBV20-1	-	TRBJ2-6	TGCAGTGCCAAGCGCGCCTCTGGGGCCAACGTCCTGACTTTC	CSAKRASGANVLTF
-	TRBV7-6	-	TRBJ2-5	TGTGCCAGCAGCTTAGCGGCGGGAATAGAGACCCAGTACTTC	CASSLAAGIETQYF
many	TRBV7-2	TRBD2	TRBJ2-3	TGTGCCAGCAAACTGACTAGCGCGGTAGATACGCAGTATTTT	CASKLTSAVDTQYF
few	TRBV5-1	-	TRBJ2-2	TGCGCCAGCAGCAAATCTCCGGGGGTGCAGGGAGGCACCGGGGAGCTGTTTTTT	CASSKSPGVQGGTGELFF
few	TRBV12-3/TRBV12-4	TRBD2	TRBJ2-7	TGTGCCAGCAGCCCGTTCGGGGGGGGGAGGGCTTCCTACGAGCAGTACTTC	CASSPFGGGRASYEQYF
many	TRBV4-3	-	TRBJ2-2	TGCGCCAGCAGCTCAAACACCAATATGGGGCCCGGGGAGCTGTTTTTT	CASSSNTNMGPGELFF
few	TRBV7-9	-	TRBJ1-1	TGTGCCAGCAGCGGGAGGGGTTACGATGAAGCTTTCTTT	CASSGRGYDEAFF
many	TRBV5-1	-	TRBJ2-2	TGCGCCAGCAGCCTAACCCCGGCCGAGACCGGGGAGCTGTTTTTT	CASSLTPAETGELFF
-	TRBV20-1	-	TRBJ2-5	TGCAGTGCCCCTTTTGAGGGAGAGACCCAGTACTTC	CSAPFEGETQYF
-	TRBV12-3/TRBV12-4	-	TRBJ2-7	TGTGCCAGCAGTCCCAAACGCAGGTATCACGAGCAGTACTTC	CASSPKRRYHEQYF
-	TRBV2	-	TRBJ2-3	TGTGCCAGCAATAATGGGGGCACAGATACGCAGTATTTT	CASNNGGTDTQYF
few	TRBV10-2	-	TRBJ1-1	TGCGCCAGCAGTGTGGGGGTAGGGGTGAACACTGAAGCTTTCTTT	CASSVGVGVNTEAFF
few	TRBV3-1	-	TRBJ2-3	TGTGCCAGCAGCCCTGAGGGTTGGGCCACAGATACGCAGTATTTT	CASSPEGWATDTQYF
-	TRBV27	TRBD1	TRBJ2-4	TGTGCCAGCAGAGAACCCGGGACAGGGGCGAACATTCAGTACTTC	CASREPGTGANIQYF
many	TRBV12-3/TRBV12-4	-	TRBJ2-7	TGTGCCAGCAGTTTAAAGGCCTCCTACGAGCAGTACTTC	CASSLKASYEQYF
-	TRBV5-1	-	TRBJ2-7	TGCGCCAGCAGTGCTGGGGACCGCTACGAGCAGTACTTC	CASSAGDRYEQYF
few	TRBV11-2	TRBD1	TRBJ2-6	TGTGCCAGCAGTCTGACAGGGGGCTTTGGTTGGGCCAACGTCCTGACTTTC	CASSLTGGFGWANVLTF
many	TRBV9	-	TRBJ2-7	TGTGCCAGCAGCGGAGGACAGCGGATGGACGAGCAGTACTTC	CASSGGQRMDEQYF
few	TRBV20-1	-	TRBJ2-5	TGCAGTGCCTTAGCGGATAAAGAGACCCAGTACTTC	CSALADKETQYF
-	TRBV9	-	TRBJ2-3	TGTGCCAGCAGCACCCAGACAAGCACAGATACGCAGTATTTT	CASSTQTSTDTQYF
-	TRBV15	TRBD1	TRBJ2-3	TGTGCCACCGAAAGCCGGGACAGGGGCACAGATACGCAGTATTTT	CATESRDRGTDTQYF
few	TRBV29-1	-	TRBJ2-1	TGCAGCGTTGGGGGGTCGGGTGAGCAGTTCTTC	CSVGGSGEQFF
-	TRBV5-1	-	TRBJ2-5	TGCGCCAGCATAGCTACGGGGGCCGGAGAGACCCAGTACTTC	CASIATGAGETQYF
few	TRBV6-1	TRBD1	TRBJ2-5	TGTGCCAGCAGTAGGACAGGGGAGGTGGAGACCCAGTACTTC	CASSRTGEVETQYF
many	TRBV10-3	TRBD1	TRBJ1-3	TGTGCCATCAGTAGACAGGGTGGAAACACCATATATTTT	CAISRQGGNTIYF
-	TRBV20-1	-	TRBJ2-3	TGCAGTGCTAGATCCGGGGACCGCACAGATACGCAGTATTTT	CSARSGDRTDTQYF
-	TRBV6-2/TRBV6-3	TRBD2	TRBJ2-4	TGTGCCAGCAGTATCGGGACTAGCGGGAGCGTCACCAAAAACATTCAGTACTTC	CASSIGTSGSVTKNIQYF
few	TRBV4-3	TRBD2	TRBJ2-7	TGCGCCAGCAGCCAAGGGCCGGCCAGCGGGAACTACGAGCAGTACTTC	CASSQGPASGNYEQYF
few	TRBV7-8	-	TRBJ2-7	TGTGCCAGCAGCTTAGGTCGGACCCCGACCTACGAGCAGTACTTC	CASSLGRTPTYEQYF
few	TRBV29-1	-	TRBJ2-1	TGCAGCCCATCTCGGGCAGGGAGTAAGAATGATGAGCAGTTCTTC	CSPSRAGSKNDEQFF
many	TRBV5-1	-	TRBJ2-3	TGCGCCAGCAGCAAAGACTCAGCCCGCACAGATACGCAGTATTTT	CASSKDSARTDTQYF
many	TRBV20-1	TRBD1	TRBJ1-2	TGCAGTGCTAGAAAACAAACAGGGGGCGGTGGCTACACCTTC	CSARKQTGGGGYTF
many	TRBV9	TRBD2	TRBJ2-2	TGTGCCAGCAGCGTTTCCGGGACTACCAGTAACACCGGGGAGCTGTTTTTT	CASSVSGTTSNTGELFF
few	TRBV19	-	TRBJ1-5	TGTGCCAGTAGTATAGGCAGGGGAGACCAGCCCCAGCATTTT	CASSIGRGDQPQHF
few	TRBV7-9	-	TRBJ1-2	TGTGCCAGCAGTCAAATGGGGGGCGCTGGCTACACCTTC	CASSQMGGAGYTF
few	TRBV7-6	-	TRBJ2-7	TGTGCCAGCAGCTTCTCCAGGGGCGAGCAGTACTTC	CASSFSRGEQYF
many	TRBV7-3	-	TRBJ2-3	TGTGCCAGCAGCTCCACCCTGACTACGCAGTATTTT	CASSSTLTTQYF
many	TRBV20-1	TRBD2	TRBJ2-1	TGCAGTGCTAGAGATCGGCGGGGGGGCCATGAGCAGTTCTTC	CSARDRRGGHEQFF